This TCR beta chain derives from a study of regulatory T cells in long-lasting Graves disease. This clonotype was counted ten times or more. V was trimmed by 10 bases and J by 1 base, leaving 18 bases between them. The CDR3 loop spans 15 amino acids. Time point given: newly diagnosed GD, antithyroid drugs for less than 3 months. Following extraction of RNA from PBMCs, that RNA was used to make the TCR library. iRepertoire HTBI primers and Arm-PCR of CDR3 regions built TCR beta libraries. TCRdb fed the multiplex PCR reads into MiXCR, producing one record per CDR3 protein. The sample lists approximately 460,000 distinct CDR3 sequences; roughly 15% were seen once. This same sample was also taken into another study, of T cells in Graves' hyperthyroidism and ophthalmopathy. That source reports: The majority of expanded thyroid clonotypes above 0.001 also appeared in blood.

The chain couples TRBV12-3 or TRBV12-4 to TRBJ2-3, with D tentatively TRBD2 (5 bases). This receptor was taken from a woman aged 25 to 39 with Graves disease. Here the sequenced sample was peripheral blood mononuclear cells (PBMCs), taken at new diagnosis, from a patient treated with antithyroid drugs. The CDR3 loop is CATTPRGWGTDTQYF. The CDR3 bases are TGTGCCACCACCCCCCGGGGTTGGGGCACAGATACGCAGTATTTT.